This TCR beta chain was identified in a study of immune evolution from preneoplasia to lung adenocarcinoma. Study overall: HLA loss of heterozygosity: under 7.5% AIS, under 19% MIA, 30% to 35% ADC, none AAH.

Germline CDR1 is MNHEY and CDR2 is SMNVEV (reference sequence). This CDR3 comprises 15 residues. With 4 bases removed from V and 1 base from J, the gap between germline ends came to 12 bases. Resections took place in Japan or China from about 2013 to 2018. Each case's diagnosis was confirmed by two pathologists on H&E. The data were produced by immunoSEQ multiplex PCR, yet TCRdb's version contains in-frame clones alone and is incomplete. The sample has thousands of clones; roughly 70% are singletons. This receptor was obtained from a donor older than 65 with lung adenocarcinoma. Some clones in this sample may be carry-over from other donors' samples. The material sequenced was FFPE atypical adenomatous hyperplasia tissue from the lung. Subset: atypical adenomatous hyperplasia (AAH), lung preneoplasia. The chain has TRBV27 and TRBJ2-3, with TRBD2 as a possible D gene (6 bases). CDR3 bases: TGTGCCAGCAGTTGGGCTAGCGTGGGCACAGATACGCAGTATTTT. Amino acid sequence: CASSWASVGTDTQYF.